The 23 T cell receptor beta chains in this list originate from one sample, sequenced in a study of identical twins. TCRdb used MiXCR to reprocess the 5' RACE reads, holding one entry per CDR3 protein. The sample consists of roughly 1.6 million distinct CDR3 sequences, about 31% of them appearing once. The sequencing sample was made of cord blood. These receptor sequences come from a newborn girl in good health.

This chain links TRBV4-1 with TRBJ2-1; TRBD2 matches at 13 bases. Trimming took 2 bases from V and 2 from J; bases not matched to a gene: 9. The length of the CDR3 is 19 residues. The germline V gene has CDR1 MGHRA and CDR2 YSYEKL. The CDR3 DNA reads as TGCGCCAGCAGCCAAACTATACTAGCGGGGGGGTTAACCTACAATGAGCAGTTCTTC. The encoded protein is CASSQTILAGGLTYNEQFF.

The rearrangement uses TRBV6-6 and TRBJ2-1, with 10 bases that match TRBD2. V lost 5 bases and J lost 7; bases outside the gene matches: 11. CDR3 length equals 16 residues. CDR1 is MNHNY, CDR2 SVGAGI, per germline (reference sequence). DNA for the CDR3: TGTGCCAGCAGTAAAGGGACTAGCGCGGCCTTGAATGAGCAGTTCTTC. Translation gives CASSKGTSAALNEQFF.

This clonotype was detected a few times. This chain uses TRBV20-1 with TRBJ2-5; 11 nucleotides match TRBD2. Germline V lookup: CDR1 DFQATT, CDR2 SNEGSKA (reference sequence). The CDR3 consists of 14 residues. V was pared by 3 bases and J by 3 bases, with 3 bases of the junction left unmatched. The CDR3 DNA follows: TGCAGTGCTAGGGTACTAGCGGGGGAAGAGACCCAGTACTTC. The encoded protein is CSARVLAGEETQYF.

The chain couples TRBV6-1 to TRBJ2-7; D is perhaps TRBD1 or TRBD2 (5 bases each). The tail of the sequence fits TRBJ2-5 better, so the J call may be wrong. The germline V gene encodes CDR1 MNHNS and CDR2 SASEGT. The CDR3 is 16 residues long. CDR3 loop: CASSERGLRDRETQYF. The CDR3 DNA reads TGTGCCAGCTCCGAAAGGGGCCTGAGGGACCGGGAGACCCAGTACTTC.

V is TRBV6-5 and J is TRBJ2-1; 8 bases line up with TRBD2. V lost 2 bases to trimming and J lost 0 bases; unmatched junction nucleotides: 3. Germline loops: CDR1 MNHEY, CDR2 SVGAGI. CDR3 length: 16 amino acids. For the CDR3, the DNA is TGTGCCAGCAGTTACGCTAGCGGGTTCTCCTACAATGAGCAGTTCTTC. Translation gives CASSYASGFSYNEQFF.

This chain uses TRBV4-1 with TRBJ1-2; D remains unclear. V lost 3 bases, J lost 4 bases, and 9 bases lay in between. CDR3 size: 13 residues. The germline V gene has CDR1 MGHRA and CDR2 YSYEKL. CDR3 nucleotides: TGCGCCAGCAGCCAGATCCTAAGCTATGGCTACACCTTC. Its translation is CASSQILSYGYTF.

The chain couples TRBV9 to TRBJ2-4; D gene unclear. V lost 0 bases to trimming and J lost 0 bases, with 10 bases between them. The CDR3 has 16 residues. CDR1 SGDLS and CDR2 YYNGEE come from the germline V gene. Here the CDR3 DNA reads TGTGCCAGCAGCGTAGAGGAGCCTTTAGCCAAAAACATTCAGTACTTC. Amino acids: CASSVEEPLAKNIQYF.

This clonotype was seen only a few times. This chain uses TRBV28 with TRBJ1-2, with TRBD1 matching over 10 bases. V lost 5 bases and J lost 4; bases outside the gene matches: 10. CDR1 is MDHEN, CDR2 SYDVKM, per germline. CDR3 size: 16 residues. DNA of the CDR3: TGTGCCAGCAGTCCTGACAGGGGGCGTAATCCCTATGGCTACACCTTC. Its protein product is CASSPDRGRNPYGYTF.

The chain has TRBV2 and TRBJ2-4; TRBD1 matches at 9 bases. The assigned J gene may be wrong: the sequence end matches TRBJ2-7 better. CDR3 length: 15 residues. Germline loops: CDR1 SNHLY, CDR2 FYNNEI. The CDR3 nucleotides are TGTGCCAGCCGCAACAGAGAGAGGACAGGGGTCGAGCAGTACTTC. Its translation: CASRNRERTGVEQYF.

V gene TRBV5-1 combines with J gene TRBJ2-1; 7 bases match TRBD1. The CDR3 extends over 14 amino acids. Unmatched junction bases numbered 6, after V lost 3 bases and J lost 6 bases. The germline V gene has CDR1 SGHRS and CDR2 YFSETQ. The CDR3 region is CASSSGQSVNEQFF. Written as DNA, the CDR3 is TGCGCCAGCAGCTCGGGACAGTCAGTCAATGAGCAGTTCTTC.

This clonotype occurred a few times. The rearrangement links TRBV20-1 to TRBJ2-4; 8 bases match TRBD2. This CDR3 contains 14 residues. The germline V gene encodes CDR1 DFQATT and CDR2 SNEGSKA (reference sequence). The V segment lost 3 bases and the J segment 8 bases; nucleotides outside the gene matches: 9. The CDR3 sequence is CSASGGAKSDIQYF. As DNA, the CDR3 is TGCAGTGCTAGCGGGGGGGCCAAATCTGACATTCAGTACTTC.

In this sample, this clonotype turned up a few times. The rearrangement joins TRBV10-3 to TRBJ2-7, with 7 positions matching TRBD1. Trimming took 4 bases from V and 0 from J; bases not matched to a gene: 3. Germline V lookup: CDR1 ENHRY, CDR2 SYGVKD. The CDR3 consists of 14 residues. The CDR3 DNA is TGTGCCATCAGTGGACAGGGATCCTCCTACGAGCAGTACTTC. Protein sequence: CAISGQGSSYEQYF.

The rearrangement uses TRBV5-1 and TRBJ2-7, with D tentatively TRBD1 (6 bases). The CDR3 consists of 16 residues. The V end was cut by 4 bases, the J end by 4 bases, with 21 bases between. Germline V gene lookup returns CDR1 SGHRS and CDR2 YFSETQ. CDR3 DNA: TGCGCCAGCAGCCCGACCAGGGGCGACGAGAAGTACGAGCAGTACTTC. This translates into CASSPTRGDEKYEQYF.

In its sample, this clonotype was seen a few times. The J gene is TRBJ2-3, the V gene TRBV5-1, with D perhaps matching TRBD1 or TRBD2 (5 bases each). The germline V and J ends were trimmed by 4 bases and 4 bases, with 10 bases remaining between them. In germline, CDR1 is SGHRS, CDR2 YFSETQ. The CDR3 has 13 amino acids. CDR3 sequence: CASSQGSADTQYF. The DNA for the CDR3 is TGCGCCAGCAGCCAGGGTAGCGCAGATACGCAGTATTTT.

This clonotype occurred many times. Being one base from a much bigger clone, this may be a read error. CDR3 residues: CASSSGLAAYEQYF. CDR3 coding DNA: TGCGCCAGCAGCTCGGGACTAGCGGCCTACGAGCAGTACTTC. This sequence joins TRBV5-1 and TRBJ2-7, with TRBD2 matching over 11 bases. Per germline, CDR1 SGHRS and CDR2 YFSETQ. This CDR3 has 14 amino acids. The V and J ends lost 3 bases and 2 bases, in that order; junction bases with no gene match: 1.

This chain connects TRBV5-6 to TRBJ2-4; 7 bases line up with TRBD1. Trimming removed 2 bases from V and 1 base from J; junction bases left unmatched: 3. This CDR3 spans 15 amino acids. The germline gives CDR1 SGHDT, CDR2 YYEEEE. CDR3: CASSFQGVAKNIQYF. In nucleotides, the CDR3 is TGTGCCAGCAGCTTCCAGGGGGTTGCCAAAAACATTCAGTACTTC.

The chain recombines TRBV20-1 with TRBJ2-1; tentatively, D is TRBD1 (6 bases). This CDR3 is 13 amino acids long. V lost 3 bases, J lost 4 bases, and 10 bases lay in between. Looked up from germline, CDR1 is DFQATT and CDR2 is SNEGSKA (reference sequence). The chain's CDR3 is CSASRGWYNEQFF. DNA of the CDR3: TGCAGTGCTAGCAGGGGATGGTACAATGAGCAGTTCTTC.

This clonotype was seen a handful of times. The J gene is TRBJ2-1, the V gene TRBV7-9, with D maybe TRBD2 (5 bases). The CDR3 spans 13 residues. V lost 7 bases and J lost 10, with 17 bases in between. Germline-derived CDR1 and CDR2 are SEHNR and FQNEAQ (reference sequence). The CDR3 region is CASTPSGWREQFF. CDR3 DNA sequence: TGTGCCAGCACCCCTTCGGGGTGGAGGGAGCAGTTCTTC.

The chain couples TRBV2 to TRBJ2-7, with D possibly matching TRBD2 (6 bases). This CDR3 region has 13 residues. The V gene lost 7 bases and the J gene lost 2 bases, with 12 bases spanning the gap. Germline V gene sequence: CDR1 SNHLY, CDR2 FYNNEI. For the CDR3, the DNA is TGTGCCAGCATAGGGAGGCAGGCCTACGAGCAGTACTTC. Its protein is CASIGRQAYEQYF.

This rearrangement joins TRBV5-6 to TRBJ1-1, with D possibly TRBD1 on 6 matching bases. The V end was cut by 3 bases, the J end by 1 base, with 10 bases between. The CDR3 totals 14 residues. CDR1 is SGHDT, CDR2 YYEEEE, per germline. For the CDR3, the DNA is TGTGCCAGCAGCTCAGGGGCGGCGAACACTGAAGCTTTCTTT. It translates to CASSSGAANTEAFF.

The table lists this clonotype with a few counts. The rearrangement joins TRBV25-1 to TRBJ1-1, with 7 bases identical to TRBD1. The V gene's germline CDR1 is MGHDK and CDR2 SYGVNS. V lost 2 bases, J lost 6 bases, and 3 bases stayed unmatched. This CDR3 is 13 amino acids long. CDR3 sequence: CASSEGGGAEAFF. In nucleotides, the CDR3 is TGTGCCAGCAGTGAAGGAGGGGGCGCTGAAGCTTTCTTT.

The chain recombines TRBV2 with TRBJ1-1; D gene unclear. The CDR3 is 12 amino acids. CDR1 and CDR2 from the germline V gene are SNHLY and FYNNEI. Trimming stripped 5 bases from V and 3 bases from J, with 7 bases between. In nucleotides, the CDR3 is TGTGCCAGCAGTAACAGCTACACTGAAGCTTTCTTT. Translation gives CASSNSYTEAFF.

This clonotype was seen only once. The chain is built from TRBV20-1 and TRBJ2-1; 9 nucleotides align to TRBD2. Trimming removed 2 bases from V and 9 bases from J; junction bases left unmatched: 8. The CDR3 is made up of 14 amino acids. Germline-derived CDR1 and CDR2 are DFQATT and SNEGSKA (reference sequence). CDR3 in amino acids: CSARRSGSRGEQFF. DNA of the CDR3: TGCAGTGCTAGACGTAGCGGGAGCCGCGGTGAGCAGTTCTTC.